The 19 T cell receptor beta chains below all came from one sample that was sequenced in a study of blood T cell repertoires in COVID-19. TCRdb keeps only in-frame clones here, not all; method: immunoSEQ multiplex PCR. The sample yields some 220,000 clones, 80% seen once. The sequenced sample consisted of peripheral blood. All receptors come from a woman aged 70-85 years with acute or convalescent COVID-19.

This clone was picked up a small number of times. This sequence joins TRBV10-1 and TRBJ1-1, with 7 bases identical to TRBD1. The CDR3 runs 13 residues. With 5 bases clipped from V and 7 bases from J, the junction kept 7 bases outside the gene matches. CDR1 and CDR2 (germline): WNHNN, SYGVQD (reference sequence). The chain's CDR3 is CASSTGQTNEAFF. The CDR3 nucleotides read TGCGCCAGCAGTACGGGACAGACTAATGAAGCTTTCTTT.

At least ten counts were recorded for this clone. CDR3 sequence (DNA): TGCGCCAGCAGCCAAGGGACACTTGCAACTAATGAAAAACTGTTTTTT. It codes for CASSQGTLATNEKLFF. V and J are TRBV4-1 and TRBJ1-4; possibly TRBD1 for D (5 bases). V lost 1 base to trimming and J lost 0 bases, with 9 bases between them. Looked up from germline, CDR1 is MGHRA and CDR2 is YSYEKL. The CDR3 covers 16 residues.

The chain uses TRBV7-2 and TRBJ2-7, with D possibly being TRBD1 (5 bases). CDR1 is SGHTA and CDR2 is FQGNSA in the germline V gene. Trimming shortened V by 5 bases and J by 8 bases, and 22 bases separated the two germline ends. The CDR3 consists of 15 residues. The CDR3 sequence: CASSPERTSPAKQYV. The CDR3 nucleotides are TGTGCCAGCAGCCCCGAAAGGACATCCCCCGCGAAGCAGTACGTC.

This sequence joins TRBV9 and TRBJ1-1; D perhaps matches TRBD1 (5 bases). Germline V gives CDR1 SGDLS, CDR2 YYNGEE. V lost 4 bases and J 6 bases, leaving 22 bases between the germline ends. The CDR3 covers 16 residues. The CDR3 nucleotides are TGTGCCAGCAGCCCAGGGTCCCAACGGAGAGTAGCTGAAGCTTTCTTT. Translation: CASSPGSQRRVAEAFF. Complete variable domain (other parts from reference TRBV9 and TRBJ1-1): DSGVTQTPKHLITATGQRVTLRCSPRSGDLSVYWYQQSLDQGLQFLIQYYNGEERAKGNILERFSAQQFPDLHSELNLSSLELGDSALYFCASSPGSQRRVAEAFFGQGTRLTVV.

V is TRBV27 and J is TRBJ1-4, with TRBD1 identical over 7 bases. J lost 6 bases, V lost 3 bases, and 16 bases had no gene match. The germline V gene has CDR1 MNHEY and CDR2 SMNVEV (reference sequence). The CDR3 runs 18 residues. This CDR3 is CASSFKGLRTGRDEKLFF. CDR3 in DNA: TGTGCCAGCAGTTTCAAGGGTTTGCGGACAGGTCGGGATGAAAAACTGTTTTTT.

The CDR3 region is CASSSGAGTSGEDTQYF. The DNA for the CDR3 is TGTGCCAGCAGCTCGGGAGCCGGGACTAGCGGGGAGGATACGCAGTATTTT. The chain joins TRBV11-3 to TRBJ2-3; 13 bases agree with TRBD2. V lost 4 bases to trimming and J lost 6 bases; unmatched junction nucleotides: 10. The length of the CDR3 is 17 residues. CDR1 and CDR2 (germline): SGHNT, YENEEA.

This clone was found once. The chain combines TRBV9 with TRBJ2-2; TRBD1 aligns across 10 bases. The junction had 9 bases not matched to a gene; V was cut back by 3 bases and J by 4 bases. Germline CDR1 and CDR2: SGDLS and YYNGEE. This CDR3 contains 17 residues. CDR3 amino acids: CASSATGTGAITGELFF. The CDR3 DNA reads TGTGCCAGCAGCGCTACCGGGACAGGGGCCATCACCGGGGAGCTGTTTTTT.

V usage is TRBV29-1 and J usage is TRBJ2-5; TRBD2 matches 10 bases. J lost 6 bases, V lost 3 bases, and 4 bases had no gene match. The CDR3 consists of 13 residues. CDR1 SQVTM and CDR2 ANQGSEA come from the germline V gene. CDR3 sequence reads: CSVDLAGGKTQYF. The CDR3 coding sequence is TGCAGCGTTGACTTAGCGGGGGGAAAGACCCAGTACTTC.

The J gene is TRBJ2-2, the V gene TRBV7-2; possibly TRBD2 for D (6 bases). The germline gives CDR1 SGHTA, CDR2 FQGNSA. The CDR3 is made up of 14 amino acids. Trimming cost V 8 bases and J 4 bases, with 14 bases left between them. CDR3 coding DNA: TGTGCCAGCGGCGGGGCGCAGGTCACCGGGGAGCTGTTTTTT. Protein product: CASGGAQVTGELFF. Full variable domain (remainder filled in from reference TRBV7-2 and TRBJ2-2): GAGVSQSPSNKVTEKGKDVELRCDPISGHTALYWYRQSLGQGLEFLIYFQGNSAPDKSGLPSDRFSAERTGGSVSTLTIQRTQQEDSAVYLCASGGAQVTGELFFGEGSRLTVL.

This chain joins TRBV5-1 and TRBJ2-3; D possibly corresponds to TRBD1 (5 bases). V was pared by 0 bases and J by 2 bases, with 13 bases between. CDR3 size: 16 residues. CDR1 is SGHRS and CDR2 is YFSETQ in the germline V gene. The CDR3 protein is CASSLGADILTDTQYF. In DNA form, the CDR3 reads TGCGCCAGCAGCTTGGGGGCGGACATTCTCACAGATACGCAGTATTTT.

CDR3 residues: CASSQEQGAYNEQFF. The CDR3 DNA reads TGTGCCAGCAGCCAAGAACAGGGAGCCTACAATGAGCAGTTCTTC. The V and J genes are TRBV3-1 (or the pseudogene TRBV3-2) and TRBJ2-1; tentatively, D is TRBD1 (6 bases). CDR1 LGHDT and CDR2 YNNKEL come from the germline V gene (reference sequence). The CDR3 sequence is 15 residues long. The germline V and J ends were trimmed by 0 bases and 2 bases, with 8 bases remaining between them.

This clone is a singleton in its sample. The chain uses TRBV5-1 and TRBJ2-7; possible D gene TRBD2, 6 bases. The CDR3 runs 13 residues. Trimming removed 2 bases at V and 7 bases at J, with 13 bases between. Germline CDR1 SGHRS, CDR2 YFSETQ. Here the CDR3 DNA reads TGCGCCAGCAGCTTAGGACCGGCGGGGGAGCAGTACGTC. Translation gives CASSLGPAGEQYV.

This chain uses TRBV3-1 (or the pseudogene TRBV3-2) with TRBJ2-3; 7 bases line up with TRBD2. V lost 0 bases and J lost 2; bases outside the gene matches: 5. This CDR3 has 16 residues. Germline V gives CDR1 LGHDT, CDR2 YNNKEL (reference sequence). Here the CDR3 DNA reads TGTGCCAGCAGCCAAGAACTAGCGCCTTACACAGATACGCAGTATTTT. As protein: CASSQELAPYTDTQYF.

The gene calls are TRBV19 and TRBJ1-5; D not certain. The V end lost 8 bases, the J end lost 6 bases, and 17 bases lay between the germline ends. The CDR3 length is 14 residues. Germline V lookup: CDR1 LNHDA, CDR2 SQIVND (reference sequence). The CDR3 region has the DNA TGTGCCAGTCGACCCGCGGGGAGCGGTCAGCCCCAGCATTTT. Protein product: CASRPAGSGQPQHF.

This rearrangement joins TRBV30 to TRBJ1-6, with a tentative D call TRBD1 (5 bases). CDR3 length: 13 amino acids. V was trimmed by 5 bases and J by 4 bases, leaving 9 bases between them. CDR1 is GTSNPN and CDR2 is SVGIG in the germline V gene (reference sequence). For the CDR3, the DNA is TGTGCCTGGGGGGCGATATATAATTCACCCCTCCACTTT. Residues: CAWGAIYNSPLHF.

V usage is TRBV5-1 and J usage is TRBJ2-2; 7 nucleotides line up with TRBD1. V trimming: 2 bases; J trimming: 3 bases; junction bases outside the gene matches: 4. Per the germline V gene, CDR1 is SGHRS and CDR2 is YFSETQ. This CDR3 has 15 residues. CDR3 sequence reads: CASSFRGSYTGELFF. CDR3 sequence (DNA): TGCGCCAGCAGCTTCAGGGGGTCTTACACCGGGGAGCTGTTTTTT.

The rearrangement uses TRBV6-6 and TRBJ1-1; 7 bases align to TRBD1. The V and J ends lost 2 bases and 1 base, in that order; junction bases with no gene match: 4. Germline V gene data show CDR1 as MNHNY and CDR2 as SVGAGI (reference sequence). CDR3 size: 15 residues. The CDR3: CASSYTGTANTEAFF. CDR3 bases: TGTGCCAGCAGTTACACCGGGACAGCGAACACTGAAGCTTTCTTT.

This clone has a single count. The chain joins TRBV9 to TRBJ2-1; TRBD2 might be the D (6 bases). The CDR3 runs to 14 residues. CDR1 is SGDLS, CDR2 YYNGEE, per germline. Trimming cost V 7 bases and J 6 bases, with 17 bases left between them. CDR3 nucleotides: TGTGCCAGCGCGCTGAGACTAGGTACCAATGAGCAGTTCTTC. This translates into CASALRLGTNEQFF.

This chain links TRBV9 with TRBJ1-2; tentatively, D is TRBD1 (5 bases). Germline CDR1 and CDR2: SGDLS and YYNGEE. V lost 6 bases and J 4 bases, leaving 16 bases between the germline ends. There are 14 residues in the CDR3. The CDR3 region is CASNQGATAYGYTF. CDR3 sequence (DNA): TGTGCCAGCAACCAGGGTGCGACCGCCTATGGCTACACCTTC. Filled out from reference TRBV9 and TRBJ1-2, the complete variable domain reads DSGVTQTPKHLITATGQRVTLRCSPRSGDLSVYWYQQSLDQGLQFLIQYYNGEERAKGNILERFSAQQFPDLHSELNLSSLELGDSALYFCASNQGATAYGYTFGSGTRLTVV.